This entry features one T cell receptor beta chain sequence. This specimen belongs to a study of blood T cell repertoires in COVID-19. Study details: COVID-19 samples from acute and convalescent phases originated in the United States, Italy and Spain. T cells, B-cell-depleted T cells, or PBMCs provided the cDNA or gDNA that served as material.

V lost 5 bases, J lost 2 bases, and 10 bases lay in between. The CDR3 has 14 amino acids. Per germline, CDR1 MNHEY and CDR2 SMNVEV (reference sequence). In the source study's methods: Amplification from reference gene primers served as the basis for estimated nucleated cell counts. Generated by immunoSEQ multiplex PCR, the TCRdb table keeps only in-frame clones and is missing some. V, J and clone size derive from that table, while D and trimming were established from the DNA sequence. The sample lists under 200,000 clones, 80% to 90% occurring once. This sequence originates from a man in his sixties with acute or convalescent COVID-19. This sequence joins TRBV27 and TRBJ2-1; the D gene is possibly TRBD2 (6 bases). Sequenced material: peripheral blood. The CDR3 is CASSGGSAYNEQFF. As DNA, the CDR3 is TGTGCCAGCAGTGGGGGGAGCGCCTACAATGAGCAGTTCTTC.